Detailed here is one T cell receptor (beta chain). The V gene's germline CDR1 is SGHNT and CDR2 YENEEA. Trimming took 1 base from V and 4 from J, leaving 5 bases between them. The CDR3 covers 13 residues. This specimen comes from a study of blood T cell repertoires in COVID-19. Study-wide background: Collection of acute and convalescent COVID-19 samples took place in the United States, Italy and Spain.

Method: immunoSEQ multiplex PCR; TCRdb's copy keeps in-frame clones and lacks some. The sample includes about 50,000 clones, 75% to 90% of them seen just once. The sequencing sample was made of peripheral blood. The receptor was isolated from a man aged 60 to 69 with acute or convalescent COVID-19. The chain is built from TRBV11-3 and TRBJ2-1; D uncertain. In nucleotides, the CDR3 is TGTGCCAGCAGCTTAGGCCTATACAATGAGCAGTTCTTC. Translated, it gives CASSLGLYNEQFF. The whole variable domain, filled in from reference TRBV11-3 and TRBJ2-1, reads EAGVVQSPRYKIIEKKQPVAFWCNPISGHNTLYWYLQNLGQGPELLIRYENEEAVDDSQLPKDRFSAERLKGVDSTLKIQPAELGDSAVYLCASSLGLYNEQFFGPGTRLTVL.